The 8 T cell receptor beta chains below all came from one sample that was sequenced in a study of blood T cell repertoires in COVID-19. Sequenced by immunoSEQ multiplex PCR; TCRdb stores in-frame clones only, minus some. The table shows 65,000 to 70,000 clones, with roughly four fifths occurring only once. The sample comprised peripheral blood. These receptors were obtained from a woman aged 55 to 70 with acute or convalescent COVID-19.

The rearrangement links TRBV7-2 to TRBJ2-3; 9 bases are a match to TRBD1. Germline-derived CDR1 and CDR2 are SGHTA and FQGNSA. This CDR3 region has 15 residues. V lost 6 bases to trimming and J lost 3 bases; unmatched junction nucleotides: 7. The CDR3 nucleotides are TGTGCCAGCAGGGAACAGGGGGCGTCGACAGATACGCAGTATTTT. Translated, it gives CASREQGASTDTQYF.

The chain links TRBV7-9 to TRBJ2-3, with a tentative D call TRBD2 (6 bases). Trimming took 8 bases from V and 2 from J, leaving 8 bases between them. CDR3 size: 12 residues. The germline V gene has CDR1 SEHNR and CDR2 FQNEAQ (reference sequence). The CDR3 loop is CASGRDTDTQYF. CDR3 sequence (DNA): TGTGCCAGCGGGCGGGACACAGATACGCAGTATTTT.

The rearrangement joins TRBV7-9 to TRBJ2-7; D is perhaps TRBD1 (5 bases). This CDR3 region has 14 residues. Germline CDR1 and CDR2: SEHNR and FQNEAQ (reference sequence). V shed 1 base and J shed 7 bases, with 14 bases lying between them. The CDR3 nucleotides are TGTGCCAGCAGCTTAGAGCAGGGAAAGAGGGAGCAGTACTTC. This sequence encodes CASSLEQGKREQYF.

In its sample, this clone was seen once. The rearrangement joins TRBV18 to TRBJ1-2; tentative D call: TRBD1 (6 bases). The CDR3 spans 13 residues. Germline V gene lookup returns CDR1 KGHSH and CDR2 LQKENI. Trimming shortened V by 1 base and J by 6 bases, and 9 bases separated the two germline ends. CDR3 nucleotides: TGTGCCAGCTCACCACGACAGGAGAATGGCTACACCTTC. It codes for CASSPRQENGYTF.

This chain joins TRBV9 and TRBJ1-1, with D perhaps matching TRBD1 (5 bases). The CDR3 runs 18 residues. The V gene lost 4 bases and the J gene lost 5 bases, with 27 bases spanning the gap. Germline V gene data show CDR1 as SGDLS and CDR2 as YYNGEE. The CDR3 sequence: CASSQVPHRVLGGTEAFF. CDR3 sequence (DNA): TGTGCCAGCAGCCAAGTACCTCACCGGGTTCTGGGGGGTACTGAAGCTTTCTTT.

This chain connects TRBV5-1 to TRBJ1-1; TRBD1 agrees at 7 bases. Trimming cost V 0 bases and J 7 bases; bases outside gene matches: 6. CDR3 length equals 14 residues. Germline V gene sequence: CDR1 SGHRS, CDR2 YFSETQ. The DNA for the CDR3 is TGCGCCAGCAGCTTGGGACAGGGATTGGGTGAAGCTTTCTTT. Its protein product is CASSLGQGLGEAFF.

This clone was counted a few times. Other DNA variants within this sample encode the same CDR3. The chain couples TRBV5-1 to TRBJ1-1; 8 bases are a match to TRBD1. This CDR3 has 14 amino acids. Germline loops: CDR1 SGHRS, CDR2 YFSETQ. The V gene end was trimmed by 4 bases and the J gene end by 7 bases; junction bases not matched to a gene: 9. Here the CDR3 reads CASSLDGQGGEAFF. The CDR3 nucleotides read TGCGCCAGCAGCCTAGACGGACAGGGAGGTGAAGCTTTCTTT.

V gene TRBV27 combines with J gene TRBJ1-6; a possible D gene is TRBD1 (6 bases). V was pared by 5 bases and J by 7 bases, with 12 bases between. CDR1 MNHEY and CDR2 SMNVEV come from the germline V gene (reference sequence). The CDR3 contains 14 residues. The chain's CDR3 is CASSTRTENSPLHF. For the CDR3, the DNA is TGTGCCAGCAGTACCCGGACAGAGAATTCACCCCTCCACTTT.